This passage covers 11 T cell receptor beta chains from one sample sequenced in a study of blood T cell repertoires in COVID-19. Repertoires were generated with immunoSEQ multiplex PCR, while TCRdb's copy carries only in-frame clones and drops some. This sample carries 440,000 or so clones, 70% to 90% of them seen once, and the ten largest clones take roughly 1.6%. Material: peripheral blood. Receptor source: a woman aged 40 to 50 with COVID-19, enrolled during active disease.

V gene TRBV19 combines with J gene TRBJ1-6; 11 bases map to TRBD1. CDR1 is LNHDA, CDR2 SQIVND, per germline (reference sequence). With V trimmed by 9 bases and J by 9 bases, 4 bases remained unmatched. This CDR3 has 13 amino acids. The CDR3 loop is CASGQGAVSPLHF. For the CDR3, the DNA is TGTGCCAGCGGACAGGGGGCTGTTTCACCCCTCCACTTT.

The chain combines TRBV6-5 with TRBJ1-1, with 7 bases matching TRBD1. Unmatched junction bases numbered 5, after V lost 6 bases and J lost 1 base. This CDR3 is 14 amino acids long. Germline CDR1 is MNHEY and CDR2 is SVGAGI. In DNA form, the CDR3 reads TGTGCCAGCAGAACCCGGACAGGGAACACTGAAGCTTTCTTT. It is translated as CASRTRTGNTEAFF.

Concerning this clone itself: At one boundary the junction diverges from the germline segment, which might be a read error. The gene calls are TRBV29-1 and TRBJ2-1; 8 nucleotides agree with TRBD1. The CDR3 length is 12 residues. Per the germline V gene, CDR1 is SQVTM and CDR2 is ANQGSEA. The CDR3: CSVEDRGDEQFF. The CDR3 nucleotides are TGCAGCGTGGAAGACAGGGGTGATGAGCAGTTCTTC.

J is TRBJ1-2 and V is TRBV28; 8 bases agree with TRBD1. Germline V lookup: CDR1 MDHEN, CDR2 SYDVKM. Losses at the gene ends were 7 bases for V and 4 bases for J; bases not matched to a gene: 5. The CDR3 is 13 residues long. The CDR3 loop reads CASTSGQGYGYTF. For the CDR3, the DNA is TGTGCCAGCACCTCCGGACAGGGCTATGGCTACACCTTC.

In this sample, this clone turned up once. This chain uses TRBV5-6 with TRBJ1-1; D call uncertain. This CDR3 has 13 amino acids. Deletions cut 4 bases from V and 1 base from J, with 8 bases between. CDR1 and CDR2 (germline): SGHDT, YYEEEE. The CDR3 region is CASSLVTNTEAFF. DNA for the CDR3: TGTGCCAGCAGCCTAGTCACGAACACTGAAGCTTTCTTT.

The chain is built from TRBV28 and TRBJ1-6; 9 bases align to TRBD1. CDR1 is MDHEN, CDR2 SYDVKM, per germline. The CDR3 extends over 15 amino acids. Trimming cost V 5 bases and J 8 bases; bases outside gene matches: 7. CDR3 in DNA: TGTGCCAGCAGTCCCTCGGGACAGGGCGATTCACCCCTCCACTTT. This translates into CASSPSGQGDSPLHF. The full variable domain, completed using reference TRBV28 and TRBJ1-6, is DVKVTQSSRYLVKRTGEKVFLECVQDMDHENMFWYRQDPGLGLRLIYFSYDVKMKEKGDIPEGYSVSREKKERFSLILESASTNQTSMYLCASSPSGQGDSPLHFGNGTRLTVT.

The J gene is TRBJ1-1, the V gene TRBV12-3 or TRBV12-4; D perhaps matches TRBD1 (5 bases). Trimming stripped 6 bases from V and 11 bases from J, with 19 bases between. This CDR3 spans 13 amino acids. The DNA of the CDR3 is TGTGCCAGCAGCTCACACCAAGGGGCTTGGGCTTTCTTT. Translation: CASSSHQGAWAFF.

The CDR3 nucleotides read TGTGCCAGTACTAGCAATGGTCTGAATAGCAATCAGCCCCAGCATTTT. This gives the protein CASTSNGLNSNQPQHF. The chain joins TRBV19 to TRBJ1-5; D remains ambiguous. The CDR3 has 16 amino acids. The V end lost 7 bases, the J end lost 0 bases, and 16 bases lay between the germline ends. Germline V gene lookup returns CDR1 LNHDA and CDR2 SQIVND (reference sequence).

The rearrangement joins TRBV27 to TRBJ2-4; 10 positions agree with TRBD2. CDR1 is MNHEY and CDR2 is SMNVEV in the germline V gene (reference sequence). This CDR3 contains 18 residues. The ends lost 5 bases at V and 0 bases at J; junction bases unmatched: 10. CDR3 nucleotides: TGTGCCAGCAGTCCGGCTAGCGGGGGATGGAGAGCCAAAAACATTCAGTACTTC. It is translated as CASSPASGGWRAKNIQYF.

CDR3 region: CASSAGTVGLGGYTF. CDR3 nucleotides: TGCGCCAGCAGCGCCGGGACAGTAGGTTTGGGCGGCTACACCTTC. The V gene is TRBV5-1, the J gene TRBJ1-2, with 7 bases identical to TRBD1. The CDR3 consists of 15 residues. Trimming cost V 4 bases and J 8 bases; bases outside gene matches: 14. Per the germline V gene, CDR1 is SGHRS and CDR2 is YFSETQ.

Only one count was recorded for this clone. This chain links TRBV25-1 with TRBJ2-2; D gene uncertain. CDR3 length equals 12 residues. Germline V gene sequence: CDR1 MGHDK, CDR2 SYGVNS. V lost 2 bases and J lost 5, with 3 bases in between. The CDR3 spells CASSEITGELFF. In DNA, the CDR3 is TGTGCCAGCAGTGAAATAACCGGGGAGCTGTTTTTT.